These 26 T cell receptor beta chains originate from one sample sequenced in a study of T cell responses to AZD1222 COVID-19 vaccine. Data came from immunoSEQ multiplex PCR; TCRdb stores just in-frame clones and leaves some out. Of around 130,000 clones listed, roughly nine tenths are singletons. The sequences come from peripheral blood, collected 28 days after the second AZD1222 dose. These receptors were taken from an adult who received the AZD1222 COVID-19 vaccine.

V and J are TRBV6-6 and TRBJ1-2, with a possible D match to TRBD1 (6 bases). The V end lost 8 bases, the J end lost 1 base, and 14 bases lay between the germline ends. The germline gives CDR1 MNHNY, CDR2 SVGAGI (reference sequence). The CDR3 loop spans 14 amino acids. CDR3 in amino acids: CASPTRTVNYGYTF. CDR3 nucleotides: TGTGCCAGCCCTACCCGGACAGTTAACTATGGCTACACCTTC.

This clone was picked up a small number of times. The rearrangement links TRBV10-1 to TRBJ2-7; D not certain. Trimming stripped 0 bases from V and 4 bases from J, with 7 bases between. Germline CDR1 is WNHNN and CDR2 is SYGVQD (reference sequence). The CDR3 is made up of 13 amino acids. The CDR3 sequence: CASSESLVYEQYF. The DNA of the CDR3 is TGCGCCAGCAGTGAGTCTTTGGTATACGAGCAGTACTTC.

Only a few counts were recorded for this clone. V gene TRBV11-2 combines with J gene TRBJ1-4; D uncertain. This CDR3 has 12 residues. The V end was cut by 6 bases, the J end by 6 bases, with 8 bases between. CDR1 and CDR2 from the germline V gene are SGHAT and FQNNGV. CDR3 sequence (DNA): TGTGCCAGCAGTCGGACGGATGAAAAACTGTTTTTT. It yields the protein CASSRTDEKLFF.

V is TRBV19 and J is TRBJ1-4; TRBD1 matches 8 bases. This CDR3 region has 15 residues. CDR1 and CDR2 (germline): LNHDA, SQIVND (reference sequence). V trimming: 6 bases; J trimming: 9 bases; junction bases outside the gene matches: 12. CDR3 region: CASSLNGGTGKKLFF. The CDR3 nucleotides are TGTGCCAGTAGCTTAAACGGGGGGACAGGAAAAAAACTGTTTTTT.

The chain has TRBV6-5 and TRBJ2-5, with TRBD1 as a possible D gene (6 bases). The ends were cut back, 2 bases at V and 1 base at J, with 11 bases in the middle. Germline V lookup: CDR1 MNHEY, CDR2 SVGAGI. The CDR3 covers 15 residues. CDR3 protein: CASSYAYRAQETQYF. The DNA for the CDR3 is TGTGCCAGCAGTTACGCTTACAGGGCCCAAGAGACCCAGTACTTC.

The DNA of the CDR3 is TGTGCCAGCAGCTTAGTGAATGAGGCAGGGAGCCCCTACAATGAGCAGTTCTTC. It translates to CASSLVNEAGSPYNEQFF. The rearrangement joins TRBV7-9 to TRBJ2-1; D possibly matches TRBD1 or TRBD2 (5 bases each). Germline V lookup: CDR1 SEHNR, CDR2 FQNEAQ (reference sequence). The CDR3 has 18 amino acids. The V and J ends lost 1 base and 2 bases respectively, with 18 bases between them.

The CDR3 is CSATGTGGSYGYTF. CDR3 sequence (DNA): TGCAGCGCCACCGGGACAGGGGGTTCCTATGGCTACACCTTC. The chain uses TRBV29-1 and TRBJ1-2; TRBD1 aligns across 11 bases. Looked up from germline, CDR1 is SQVTM and CDR2 is ANQGSEA. The junction had 8 bases not matched to a gene; V was cut back by 7 bases and J by 4 bases. The CDR3 sequence is 14 residues long.

This chain connects TRBV30 to TRBJ2-5, with D unresolved. Germline V gene sequence: CDR1 GTSNPN, CDR2 SVGIG (reference sequence). The CDR3 runs to 11 residues. Between the trimmed V and J ends, which lost 1 base and 0 bases, there was a span of 0 bases. The CDR3 reads CAWSDQETQYF. The CDR3 DNA reads as TGTGCCTGGAGTGACCAAGAGACCCAGTACTTC.

The rearrangement links TRBV9 to TRBJ1-6, with D maybe TRBD1 (6 bases). CDR3 length: 16 residues. Trimming removed 0 bases from V and 7 bases from J, with 14 bases in between. Germline CDR1 reads SGDLS; CDR2 reads YYNGEE. CDR3 nucleotides: TGTGCCAGCAGCGTAGGGGGGCAGGGACAAAATTCACCCCTCCACTTT. It translates to CASSVGGQGQNSPLHF.

The gene calls are TRBV4-2 and TRBJ2-2, with D perhaps TRBD1 (5 bases). CDR1 LGHNA and CDR2 YNFKEQ come from the germline V gene. CDR3 length: 16 residues. The ends were cut back, 4 bases at V and 4 bases at J, with 16 bases in the middle. The CDR3 coding sequence is TGTGCCAGCAGCCCACAAGCCCGACAGAGCACCGGGGAGCTGTTTTTT. The encoded protein is CASSPQARQSTGELFF.

The rearrangement uses TRBV19 and TRBJ2-7; 7 bases line up with TRBD2. With V trimmed by 5 bases and J by 3 bases, 7 bases remained unmatched. This CDR3 comprises 14 residues. CDR1 is LNHDA, CDR2 SQIVND, per germline (reference sequence). This chain's CDR3 is CASSQGLVVYEQYF. CDR3 bases: TGTGCCAGTAGTCAAGGACTAGTCGTCTACGAGCAGTACTTC.

This chain connects TRBV19 to TRBJ1-1; D is unresolved. Germline V gene lookup returns CDR1 LNHDA and CDR2 SQIVND (reference sequence). The V and J ends lost 5 bases and 2 bases respectively, with 6 bases between them. The CDR3 runs to 12 residues. CDR3: CASSPPNTEAFF. CDR3 nucleotides: TGTGCCAGTAGTCCCCCCAACACTGAAGCTTTCTTT.

DNA of the CDR3: TGTGCCAGCAGGGTAGGGGAAGCCTACGAGCAGTACTTC. It yields the protein CASRVGEAYEQYF. The chain couples TRBV27 to TRBJ2-7; a possible D gene is TRBD1 (5 bases). Trimming took off 6 bases at V and 2 bases at J, with 11 bases between the two ends. Germline loops: CDR1 MNHEY, CDR2 SMNVEV (reference sequence). CDR3 length: 13 residues.

J is TRBJ2-1 and V is TRBV6-2 or TRBV6-3; no definite D call. CDR1 and CDR2 (germline): MNHEY, SVGEGT. The CDR3 has 12 residues. The ends were cut back, 4 bases at V and 3 bases at J, with 4 bases in the middle. CDR3 residues: CASSSVYNEQFF. DNA for the CDR3: TGTGCCAGCAGTTCAGTCTACAATGAGCAGTTCTTC.

The chain is built from TRBV2 and TRBJ1-5; 7 nucleotides agree with TRBD1. This CDR3 has 15 amino acids. CDR1 SNHLY and CDR2 FYNNEI come from the germline V gene. V was clipped by 2 bases and J by 6 bases; unmatched bases: 7. The CDR3 loop reads CASSETLAGGQPQHF. CDR3 sequence (DNA): TGTGCCAGCAGTGAAACCCTGGCAGGGGGTCAGCCCCAGCATTTT.

The count of this clone is one. The rearrangement links TRBV23-1 to TRBJ1-2; D possibly corresponds to TRBD1 (6 bases). TRBV23-1 is an open reading frame whose function is uncertain. The CDR3 runs 18 residues. V was cut by 2 bases and J by 0 bases, with 19 bases left in between. The CDR3 nucleotides are TGCGCCAGCAGTCAAGGTATACCGGGGGCCCCAGCTAACTATGGCTACACCTTC. Encoded protein: CASSQGIPGAPANYGYTF.

This chain connects TRBV2 to TRBJ1-2; D is possibly TRBD1 (6 bases). CDR1 and CDR2 from the germline V gene are SNHLY and FYNNEI. The V gene lost 8 bases and the J gene lost 7 bases, with 11 bases spanning the gap. The CDR3 consists of 11 residues. The DNA of the CDR3 is TGTGCCAGCTGGGGGGCTGGTGGCTACACCTTC. Its protein is CASWGAGGYTF. The whole variable domain, remainder taken from reference TRBV2 and TRBJ1-2, is EPEVTQTPSHQVTQMGQEVILRCVPISNHLYFYWYRQILGQKVEFLVSFYNNEISEKSEIFDDQFSVERPDGSNFTLKIRSTKLEDSAMYFCASWGAGGYTFGSGTRLTVV.

The table lists this clone with a count of one. V and J are TRBV2 and TRBJ1-1; TRBD1 matches at 9 bases. CDR3 size: 14 residues. The germline CDR1 and CDR2 sequences are SNHLY and FYNNEI. Losses at the gene ends were 8 bases for V and 4 bases for J; bases not matched to a gene: 8. The CDR3 protein is CASWEGQGGTEAFF. The CDR3 nucleotides are TGTGCCAGCTGGGAGGGACAGGGTGGCACTGAAGCTTTCTTT. The full variable domain, with the rest looked up from reference TRBV2 and TRBJ1-1, is EPEVTQTPSHQVTQMGQEVILRCVPISNHLYFYWYRQILGQKVEFLVSFYNNEISEKSEIFDDQFSVERPDGSNFTLKIRSTKLEDSAMYFCASWEGQGGTEAFFGQGTRLTVV.

This rearrangement joins TRBV4-1 to TRBJ2-5, with D possibly being TRBD1 or TRBD2 (5 bases each). CDR3 length: 14 residues. Germline V CDR1 and CDR2: MGHRA, YSYEKL. Trimming shortened V by 0 bases and J by 5 bases, and 10 bases separated the two germline ends. CDR3 coding DNA: TGCGCCAGCAGCCAAGACGCAGGGACGGAGACCCAGTACTTC. Amino acids: CASSQDAGTETQYF.

The chain is built from TRBV7-2 and TRBJ2-6, with unresolved D. Germline V gene lookup returns CDR1 SGHTA and CDR2 FQGNSA. Deletions cut 0 bases from V and 0 bases from J, with 3 bases between. The CDR3 length is 15 residues. CDR3 region: CASSLAVSGANVLTF. The CDR3 DNA follows: TGTGCCAGCAGCTTAGCAGTCTCTGGGGCCAACGTCCTGACTTTC.

The chain joins TRBV18 to TRBJ1-1; 7 bases line up with TRBD1. Trimming at V came to 6 bases and at J to 3 bases, leaving 4 bases not matched to a gene. The length of the CDR3 is 13 residues. The germline CDR1 and CDR2 sequences are KGHSH and LQKENI. The CDR3 DNA reads as TGTGCCAGCTCCTCCAGGGGGGACACTGAAGCTTTCTTT. Translating it yields CASSSRGDTEAFF.

V and J are TRBV5-6 and TRBJ1-2, with D hard to call. Germline loops: CDR1 SGHDT, CDR2 YYEEEE. The V and J ends lost 4 bases and 5 bases respectively, with 12 bases between them. The CDR3 contains 13 residues. DNA of the CDR3: TGTGCCAGCAGCGTACAGTCTGTGTATGGCTACACCTTC. Its translation is CASSVQSVYGYTF.

This clone has only a few counts. V usage is TRBV7-6 and J usage is TRBJ1-4, with D perhaps TRBD1 (5 bases). The V end was cut by 3 bases, the J end by 7 bases, with 12 bases between. Germline-derived CDR1 and CDR2 are SGHVS and FNYEAQ. The CDR3 covers 14 residues. The chain's CDR3 is CASSLTRGIEKLFF. In nucleotides, the CDR3 is TGTGCCAGCAGCTTGACAAGGGGTATTGAAAAACTGTTTTTT.

This clone was counted between two and nine times. The V call is TRBV5-6, the J call TRBJ1-2, with TRBD1 identical over 7 bases. CDR1 SGHDT and CDR2 YYEEEE come from the germline V gene. The CDR3 is 14 residues long. V trimming: 3 bases; J trimming: 3 bases; junction bases outside the gene matches: 5. The CDR3 region is CASSSWTGYYGYTF. Written as DNA, the CDR3 is TGTGCCAGCAGCTCCTGGACAGGCTACTATGGCTACACCTTC.

The chain carries TRBV18 and TRBJ1-2, with unresolved D. Trimming pared 3 bases from V and 5 bases from J, leaving 13 bases between. CDR3 length: 14 amino acids. Germline V gene sequence: CDR1 KGHSH, CDR2 LQKENI. CDR3 region: CASSPADSDYGYTF. The CDR3, as DNA: TGTGCCAGCTCACCGGCGGATTCAGATTATGGCTACACCTTC.

In its sample, this clone was seen once. The rearrangement uses TRBV6-2 or TRBV6-3 and TRBJ1-2, with D tentatively TRBD1 (5 bases). Germline V gene data show CDR1 as MNHEY and CDR2 as SVGEGT. The CDR3 is 13 amino acids. Deletions cut 6 bases from V and 4 bases from J, with 12 bases between. The CDR3 loop is CASRPDSPYGYTF. The CDR3 DNA follows: TGTGCCAGCAGACCTGACAGCCCCTATGGCTACACCTTC.